Listed below are T cell receptor beta chains from one sample, sequenced in a study of cytomegalovirus exposure and HLA in healthy donors. Sequencing used immunoSEQ multiplex PCR; TCRdb keeps in-frame clones, though not all of them. Counted here are 95,000 or so clones, 60% to 85% occurring once; the ten biggest clones make up around 5.3%. The sample consisted of PBMCs. The receptors shown here come from a woman in her forties in good health and CMV-seronegative. CDR3s include the opening cysteine and the closing phenylalanine or tryptophan. The order of the fields is clone size, D gene, J gene, CDR3 length, V gene, CDR3 protein, CDR3 DNA. A D gene is named only where the DNA matches it firmly. Size values are once, few and many counts, or a class for expanded clones, and some rows have none.

size: NA; D: TRBD1; J: TRBJ1-3; length: 18; V: TRBV6-1; CDR3: CASSEAGQTIYSGNTIYF; DNA: TGTGCCAGCAGTGAAGCGGGACAGACGATCTACTCTGGAAACACCATATATTTT
size: NA; D: NA; J: TRBJ2-3; length: 15; V: TRBV6-1; CDR3: CASSEGGQGTDTQYF; DNA: TGTGCCAGCAGTGAAGGTGGGCAGGGAACAGATACGCAGTATTTT
size: once; D: TRBD1; J: TRBJ2-7; length: 16; V: TRBV4-3; CDR3: CASSVGQGAMFNEQYF; DNA: TGCGCCAGCAGCGTCGGACAGGGGGCAATGTTTAACGAGCAGTACTTC
size: NA; D: NA; J: TRBJ2-4; length: 14; V: TRBV5-4; CDR3: CASSLRGGENIQYF; DNA: TGTGCCAGCAGCCTGAGGGGGGGTGAGAACATTCAGTACTTC
size: NA; D: NA; J: TRBJ1-1; length: 14; V: TRBV6-1; CDR3: CASSISTTGTEAFF; DNA: TGTGCCAGCAGTATATCTACGACGGGAACTGAAGCTTTCTTT
size: NA; D: NA; J: TRBJ2-3; length: 13; V: TRBV30; CDR3: CAWRARGTDTQYF; DNA: TGTGCCTGGAGAGCCAGGGGCACAGATACGCAGTATTTT
size: NA; D: NA; J: TRBJ1-2; length: 12; V: TRBV2; CDR3: CASSGGLYGYTF; DNA: TGTGCCAGCAGTGGGGGCCTCTATGGCTACACCTTC
size: NA; D: NA; J: TRBJ2-1; length: 13; V: TRBV7-9; CDR3: CASSLGTVNEQFF; DNA: TGTGCCAGCAGCTTAGGGACAGTAAATGAGCAGTTCTTC
size: NA; D: NA; J: TRBJ2-5; length: 15; V: TRBV5-6; CDR3: CASRPLSGNQETQYF; DNA: TGTGCCAGCCGGCCTCTCTCGGGGAACCAAGAGACCCAGTACTTC
size: NA; D: TRBD1; J: TRBJ1-1; length: 17; V: TRBV6-1; CDR3: CASSEPPRGRGNTEAFF; DNA: TGTGCCAGCAGTGAACCCCCCAGGGGGCGAGGGAACACTGAAGCTTTCTTT
size: NA; D: NA; J: TRBJ1-2; length: 14; V: TRBV2; CDR3: CASSEQGANYGYTF; DNA: TGTGCCAGCAGCGAACAGGGCGCGAACTATGGCTACACCTTC
size: few; D: NA; J: TRBJ1-1; length: 14; V: TRBV6-5; CDR3: CAVSPSTDSTEAFF; DNA: TGTGCCGTTTCCCCGAGCACGGACAGCACTGAAGCTTTCTTT
size: NA; D: NA; J: TRBJ1-2; length: 13; V: TRBV29-1; CDR3: CSVDATVNYGYTF; DNA: TGCAGCGTCGATGCTACAGTAAACTATGGCTACACCTTC
size: few; D: TRBD2; J: TRBJ2-5; length: 17; V: TRBV7-6; CDR3: CASSLVAGGARGETQYF; DNA: TGTGCCAGCAGCTTAGTCGCCGGGGGGGCACGGGGAGAGACCCAGTACTTC
size: NA; D: NA; J: TRBJ2-3; length: 15; V: TRBV6-1; CDR3: CASSLETGNTDTQYF; DNA: TGTGCCAGCAGTTTGGAGACGGGGAACACAGATACGCAGTATTTT
size: NA; D: NA; J: TRBJ2-7; length: 16; V: TRBV13; CDR3: CASSFRLGVLSTEQYF; DNA: TGTGCCAGCAGCTTCAGATTAGGGGTTTTGTCTACCGAGCAGTACTTC
size: NA; D: TRBD1; J: TRBJ1-2; length: 14; V: TRBV7-9; CDR3: CASSLTGTGNGYTF; DNA: TGTGCCAGCAGTTTAACCGGGACAGGCAATGGCTACACCTTC
size: NA; D: NA; J: TRBJ1-1; length: 13; V: TRBV7-6; CDR3: CASSLEGLTEAFF; DNA: TGTGCCAGCAGCTTAGAGGGGTTAACTGAAGCTTTCTTT
size: NA; D: TRBD2; J: TRBJ2-7; length: 14; V: TRBV6-6; CDR3: CASLVSGSSYEQYF; DNA: TGTGCCAGCCTGGTAAGCGGGAGCTCCTACGAGCAGTACTTC
size: NA; D: NA; J: TRBJ1-5; length: 17; V: TRBV7-9; CDR3: CASSLGVLGYSNQPQHF; DNA: TGTGCCAGCAGCTTAGGTGTTTTGGGCTATAGCAATCAGCCCCAGCATTTT
size: NA; D: TRBD1; J: TRBJ2-5; length: 15; V: TRBV7-8; CDR3: CASSLVGTGMETQYF; DNA: TGTGCCAGCAGCTTAGTCGGGACAGGGATGGAGACCCAGTACTTC
size: NA; D: TRBD1; J: TRBJ2-5; length: 13; V: TRBV7-9; CDR3: CASCPDRSETQYF; DNA: TGTGCCAGCTGTCCGGACAGGTCTGAGACCCAGTACTTC